A selection of T cell receptor beta chains follows, all from one sample in a study of shared clonotypes between healthy human individuals. Profiled with immunoSEQ multiplex PCR; TCRdb holds only in-frame clones, not every one. The repertoire holds approximately 2.1 million clones, with approximately 93% as singletons. The sample taken for sequencing was naive CD4+ T cells from PBMCs. The receptor set was obtained from a man in his late teens or twenties in good health. Some clones in this sample may be carry-over from other donors' samples. CDR3s include the opening cysteine and the closing phenylalanine or tryptophan. A D gene is named only where the DNA matches it firmly. For some rows the clone size is stated as once, few or many, or as a class when expanded; others skip it.

D gene,clone size,V gene,J gene,CDR3 protein,CDR3 DNA
.,.,TRBV19,TRBJ1-5,CASTPGQPFSNQPQHF,TGTGCCAGTACCCCGGGACAACCGTTCTCCAATCAGCCCCAGCATTTT
TRBD1,.,TRBV5-1,TRBJ1-1,CASSHTTGSTEAFF,TGCGCCAGCAGCCATACGACAGGGAGTACTGAAGCTTTCTTT
.,once,TRBV14,TRBJ1-2,CASSQDYFYGYTF,TGTGCCAGCAGCCAAGACTACTTTTATGGCTACACCTTC
.,.,TRBV7-2,TRBJ1-2,CASSLALAASNYGYTF,TGTGCCAGCAGCTTAGCGCTGGCAGCTTCTAACTATGGCTACACCTTC
TRBD2,.,TRBV6-1,TRBJ2-1,CASSGLAGNEQFF,TGTGCCAGCAGTGGACTAGCTGGGAATGAGCAGTTCTTC
TRBD1,.,TRBV7-9,TRBJ1-2,CASGRQGANYGYTF,TGTGCCAGCGGCAGACAGGGGGCGAACTATGGCTACACCTTC
TRBD1,.,TRBV2,TRBJ1-3,CATRTGGNTIYF,TGTGCCACGAGGACAGGGGGAAACACCATATATTTT
TRBD1,.,TRBV7-3,TRBJ2-7,CASSMTGGIGEQYF,TGTGCCAGCAGCATGACAGGGGGGATAGGAGAGCAGTACTTC
.,once,TRBV2,TRBJ2-5,CASSVQGRGETQYF,TGTGCCAGCAGTGTCCAGGGGAGAGGAGAGACCCAGTACTTC
.,.,TRBV6-5,TRBJ2-7,CATSPYEQYF,TGTGCCACCTCCCCTTACGAGCAGTACTTC
TRBD2,.,TRBV6-1,TRBJ2-5,CASRAYSGDQETQYF,TGTGCCAGCAGGGCCTACAGCGGGGACCAAGAGACCCAGTACTTC
.,.,TRBV18,TRBJ1-1,CASSPLHMNTEAFF,TGTGCCAGCTCACCTTTACATATGAACACTGAAGCTTTCTTT
.,once,TRBV30,TRBJ2-4,CAWSHRILAKNIQYF,TGTGCCTGGAGCCACAGGATTCTAGCCAAAAACATTCAGTACTTC
.,once,TRBV30,TRBJ1-4,CAWSVTMDGGGSNEKLFF,TGTGCCTGGAGTGTTACTATGGACGGCGGGGGGTCTAATGAAAAACTGTTTTTT
.,.,TRBV2,TRBJ2-2,CASRFGLGQSNTGELFF,TGTGCCAGCAGGTTCGGGCTCGGACAGTCGAACACCGGGGAGCTGTTTTTT
TRBD2,.,TRBV6-1,TRBJ2-1,CASPARAGVYNEQFF,TGTGCCAGCCCTGCTAGAGCGGGAGTATACAATGAGCAGTTCTTC
.,.,TRBV28,TRBJ1-1,CASSLFRGGTEAFF,TGTGCCAGCAGTTTATTCAGGGGAGGCACTGAAGCTTTCTTT
.,.,TRBV27,TRBJ2-7,CASSLPGSHEQYF,TGTGCCAGCAGTTTACCAGGGTCCCACGAGCAGTACTTC
.,once,TRBV7-2,TRBJ2-7,CASSLGGGRLSYEQYF,TGTGCCAGCAGCTTAGGAGGGGGGAGGCTCTCCTACGAGCAGTACTTC
.,.,TRBV5-4,TRBJ2-7,CASSLAGFSEQYF,TGTGCCAGCAGCTTGGCTGGGTTTTCGGAGCAGTACTTC
.,.,TRBV28,TRBJ1-5,CASSFAISPQHF,TGTGCCAGCAGTTTTGCCATATCGCCCCAGCATTTT
.,.,TRBV10-1,TRBJ1-4,CATRGGKLFF,TGCGCCACCCGGGGAGGAAAACTGTTTTTT
TRBD2,.,TRBV28,TRBJ2-1,CASRTGTSGRWEQFF,TGTGCCAGCAGAACCGGGACTAGCGGGAGATGGGAGCAGTTCTTC
.,few,TRBV7-2,TRBJ2-3,CASSLLGTDTQYF,TGTGCCAGCAGCTTATTGGGCACAGATACGCAGTATTTT
TRBD1,once,TRBV4-1,TRBJ2-7,CASSQPGQSYEQYF,TGCGCCAGCAGCCAACCGGGACAGAGCTACGAGCAGTACTTC
.,once,TRBV4-2,TRBJ2-2,CASSQDLGPLGGELFF,TGTGCCAGCAGCCAAGATTTAGGGCCCCTTGGAGGGGAGCTGTTTTTT
TRBD1,.,TRBV28,TRBJ1-1,CASSFVGTGSMNTEAFF,TGTGCCAGCAGTTTTGTTGGGACAGGGAGCATGAACACTGAAGCTTTCTTT
.,.,TRBV28,TRBJ2-3,CASGLQGSDTQYF,TGTGCCAGCGGATTACAGGGTTCAGATACGCAGTATTTT
.,once,TRBV4-1,TRBJ2-2,CASSLPGRVNTGELFF,TGCGCCAGCAGCCTCCCCGGTAGGGTGAACACCGGGGAGCTGTTTTTT
.,.,TRBV14,TRBJ1-1,CASSQVEQGFVLDTEAFF,TGTGCCAGCAGCCAAGTGGAACAGGGTTTTGTTCTCGACACTGAAGCTTTCTTT
.,.,TRBV7-2,TRBJ2-6,CASSLGPSGANVLTF,TGTGCCAGCAGCTTAGGACCCTCTGGGGCCAACGTCCTGACTTTC
.,.,TRBV9,TRBJ1-5,CASSVGEGGQPQHF,TGTGCCAGCAGCGTAGGGGAAGGGGGTCAGCCCCAGCATTTT
.,.,TRBV15,TRBJ2-1,CATSRDLGVTYNEQFF,TGTGCCACCAGCAGAGATTTAGGAGTAACTTACAATGAGCAGTTCTTC
.,.,TRBV4-1,TRBJ2-3,CASSQGRDPGGTDTQYF,TGCGCCAGCAGCCAAGGCCGGGACCCAGGGGGCACAGATACGCAGTATTTT
.,.,TRBV10-2,TRBJ1-4,CASRVGGNNEKLFF,TGCGCCAGCAGGGTAGGGGGTAACAATGAAAAACTGTTTTTT